The subject of this entry is one TCR beta chain. Antigen specificity is unknown. Amplified regions were TCR beta CDR3 sequences from RNA transcripts. First-round RT-PCR targeting the TCR CDR3 was performed with the HTBI primer set. TCRdb passed the multiplex PCR reads through MiXCR, listing each CDR3 protein once. This repertoire shows about 250,000 distinct CDR3 sequences, more than 20% found once; its top ten account for around 32%. The data are from a study of T cells in Graves' hyperthyroidism and ophthalmopathy. Study as a whole: Peripheral blood collection took place at initial diagnosis, before any treatment. Whole-study results and caveats: With a median lead of around 6.7 months before onset, the model predicted ophthalmopathy. Blood also carried most thyroid clonotypes expanded above 0.001.

The CDR3 spans 14 residues. The germline V gene encodes CDR1 DFQATT and CDR2 SNEGSKA (reference sequence). The ends were cut back, 1 base at V and 5 bases at J, with 14 bases in the middle. This TCR came from a middle-aged woman with Graves' ophthalmopathy. The sequencing sample was made of blood. This sequence joins TRBV20-1 and TRBJ2-5; unclear D gene. CDR3 loop: CSARGDSRRETQYF. CDR3 sequence (DNA): TGCAGTGCTAGAGGAGACTCACGTCGGGAGACCCAGTACTTC.